Below are 8 T cell receptor beta chains sequenced from a single sample in a study of T-cell reconstitution after alpha-beta-depleted transplantation in children. The TCRbeta library incorporated unique molecular identifiers. In TCRdb, the PCR reads were re-called with MiXCR into one record per CDR3 protein. The sample contains a few hundred thousand distinct CDR3 sequences, approximately 23% of which appear only once. The source material was PBMCs, mostly from graft donor cells, sampled 180 days after TCRalphabeta/CD19-depleted stem cell transplant. These receptors originate from a male patient younger than 18 who had a stem cell transplant for acute lymphoblastic leukemia, so the T cells may come from the graft donor.

The gene calls are TRBV6-5 and TRBJ2-7; 12 bases fit TRBD1. Germline V gene sequence: CDR1 MNHEY, CDR2 SVGAGI. The J segment lost 7 bases and the V segment lost 4 bases, leaving 5 bases of the junction unmatched. The CDR3 consists of 14 residues. The CDR3 loop is CASSFGTGGGEQYF. CDR3 bases: TGTGCCAGCAGTTTCGGGACAGGGGGCGGGGAGCAGTACTTC.

This clonotype was detected a few times. This CDR3 reads CASSSGTSSYNEQFF. CDR3 sequence (DNA): TGTGCCAGCAGCTCCGGGACTAGCAGTTACAATGAGCAGTTCTTC. The J gene is TRBJ2-1, the V gene TRBV7-2; 9 nucleotides match TRBD2. Germline V gene lookup returns CDR1 SGHTA and CDR2 FQGNSA. The CDR3 loop spans 15 amino acids. After removal of 4 bases from V and 4 bases from J, the junction contained 5 bases not matched to a gene.

The chain carries TRBV18 and TRBJ1-5, with D possibly TRBD1 on 5 matching bases. Looked up from germline, CDR1 is KGHSH and CDR2 is LQKENI. Trimming took 2 bases from V and 6 from J, leaving 8 bases between them. CDR3 length: 13 residues. In DNA, the CDR3 is TGTGCCAGCTCACCAATGGGGGTTCAGCCCCAGCATTTT. It yields the protein CASSPMGVQPQHF.

The rearrangement links TRBV11-2 to TRBJ2-2, with a possible D match to TRBD2 (6 bases). Germline loops: CDR1 SGHAT, CDR2 FQNNGV. The CDR3 is 17 amino acids. V was pared by 5 bases and J by 7 bases, with 23 bases between. Here the CDR3 DNA reads TGTGCCAGCAGCCGCCTGCTTCGAGGGACTCACGGCGGGGAGCTGTTTTTT. It yields the protein CASSRLLRGTHGGELFF.

The J gene is TRBJ2-2, the V gene TRBV25-1; 8 positions agree with TRBD1. With 0 bases clipped from V and 7 bases from J, the junction kept 4 bases outside the gene matches. The CDR3 has 15 amino acids. Germline CDR1 is MGHDK and CDR2 is SYGVNS. The CDR3: CASSEYWTGIGELFF. CDR3 coding DNA: TGTGCCAGCAGTGAATACTGGACAGGGATCGGGGAGCTGTTTTTT.

The chain uses TRBV2 and TRBJ2-1, with 7 bases fitting TRBD2. This CDR3 has 12 amino acids. Germline CDR1 SNHLY, CDR2 FYNNEI. CDR3 nucleotides: TGTGTCCCGGGGGGAGAGAACAATGAGCAGTTCTTC. Protein sequence: CVPGGENNEQFF.

This clonotype has a handful of counts. The chain is built from TRBV29-1 and TRBJ1-3; a possible D gene is TRBD1 (6 bases). This CDR3 comprises 13 residues. Germline V gene sequence: CDR1 SQVTM, CDR2 ANQGSEA. Between the trimmed V and J ends, which lost 3 bases and 0 bases, there was a span of 6 bases. The DNA for the CDR3 is TGCAGCGTTGAGGGGGCCTCTGGAAACACCATATATTTT. As protein: CSVEGASGNTIYF.

This clonotype was picked up many times. This chain links TRBV29-1 with TRBJ1-2; D unresolved. V was cut by 1 base and J by 3 bases, with 6 bases left in between. Germline CDR1 SQVTM, CDR2 ANQGSEA. This CDR3 spans 12 amino acids. The CDR3 spells CSVEGLHYGYTF. CDR3 in DNA: TGCAGCGTTGAAGGACTGCACTATGGCTACACCTTC.